This T cell receptor beta chain was profiled in a study of T cell repertoires in cytomegalovirus infection. Germline CDR1 and CDR2: SEHNR and FQNEAQ (reference sequence). This CDR3 comprises 14 residues. V lost 5 bases and J lost 4, with 15 bases in between. TCRdb fed the reads into MiXCR, producing one record per CDR3 protein. The sample lists approximately 500,000 distinct CDR3 sequences, 15% to 20% seen once, with more than 20% in the top ten. Sequencing input: CD8+ T cells from PBMCs. The J gene is TRBJ2-7, the V gene TRBV7-9; D is ambiguous. This receptor was taken from a human donor in good health (CMV status not recorded). Some clones in this sample may be carry-over from other donors' samples. CDR3 DNA sequence: TGTGCCAGCAGCCCCCGGCTACGATCATACGAGCAGTACTTC. Its protein is CASSPRLRSYEQYF.